The 14 T cell receptor beta chains below come from one sample, sequenced in a study of cytomegalovirus exposure and HLA in healthy donors. Both 60 Vbeta primers and 13 Jbeta primers went into the PCR. Using immunoSEQ multiplex PCR, the repertoire was profiled, and TCRdb retains in-frame clones only, with some absent. The sample holds fewer than 200,000 clones, roughly 80% seen once. Sequenced: PBMCs. The receptors stem from a woman in her late teens or twenties in good health and CMV-seronegative.

V usage is TRBV7-9 and J usage is TRBJ2-1, with 12 positions matching TRBD2. J was trimmed by 7 bases and V by 4 bases; bases with no gene match: 2. CDR3 length: 14 amino acids. Germline V lookup: CDR1 SEHNR, CDR2 FQNEAQ (reference sequence). Here the CDR3 reads CASSSGTSGNEQFF. In DNA, the CDR3 is TGTGCCAGCAGCTCCGGGACTAGCGGGAATGAGCAGTTCTTC.

Only one count was recorded for this clone. The chain links TRBV4-3 to TRBJ2-7; 11 bases are a match to TRBD2. The J segment lost 3 bases and the V segment lost 1 base, leaving 5 bases of the junction unmatched. Germline V CDR1 and CDR2: LGHNA, YSLEER. The CDR3 extends over 16 amino acids. CDR3 in amino acids: CASSQGSLAGGYEQYF. DNA for the CDR3: TGCGCCAGCAGCCAAGGATCGCTAGCGGGAGGCTACGAGCAGTACTTC.

This chain joins TRBV4-2 and TRBJ2-2, with a possible D match to TRBD1 (6 bases). This CDR3 has 18 residues. The germline gives CDR1 LGHNA, CDR2 YNFKEQ. The ends were cut back, 4 bases at V and 5 bases at J, with 23 bases in the middle. CDR3 protein: CASSLLPDRSEQTGELFF. CDR3 nucleotides: TGTGCCAGCAGCCTTCTACCGGACAGAAGCGAGCAAACCGGGGAGCTGTTTTTT.

V usage is TRBV11-2 and J usage is TRBJ2-6; 9 nucleotides align to TRBD1. V lost 3 bases and J lost 1; bases outside the gene matches: 10. Germline lookup yields CDR1 SGHAT and CDR2 FQNNGV. The CDR3 sequence is 19 residues long. The CDR3: CASSLAGTGFSSGANVLTF. Written as DNA, the CDR3 is TGTGCCAGCAGCTTGGCCGGGACAGGGTTCAGTTCTGGGGCCAACGTCCTGACTTTC.

This rearrangement joins TRBV19 to TRBJ1-5; a weak D match, TRBD1 (5 bases). The CDR3 extends over 13 amino acids. V was trimmed by 4 bases and J by 4 bases, leaving 8 bases between them. CDR1 and CDR2 (germline): LNHDA, SQIVND (reference sequence). CDR3 DNA sequence: TGTGCCAGTAGTAACCAGGGTAATCAGCCCCAGCATTTT. Protein: CASSNQGNQPQHF.

This clone appeared a single time. The rearrangement joins TRBV9 to TRBJ2-3; the D gene is possibly TRBD2 (5 bases). Trimming stripped 3 bases from V and 2 bases from J, with 13 bases between. The V gene's germline CDR1 is SGDLS and CDR2 YYNGEE. The length of the CDR3 is 15 residues. The CDR3 protein is CASSASAEPTDTQYF. The CDR3 DNA follows: TGTGCCAGCAGCGCCTCAGCGGAGCCCACAGATACGCAGTATTTT.

This sequence joins TRBV9 and TRBJ2-1, with 11 bases identical to TRBD2. J gave up 8 bases and V 0 bases, and 4 bases lay outside the gene matches. Germline V lookup: CDR1 SGDLS, CDR2 YYNGEE. The CDR3 runs 15 residues. As DNA, the CDR3 is TGTGCCAGCAGCGTAGCGACTAGCGGGATCGATGAGCAGTTCTTC. Translating gives CASSVATSGIDEQFF.

This chain uses TRBV29-1 with TRBJ2-1; perhaps TRBD1 as D (6 bases). This CDR3 contains 14 residues. Trimming pared 2 bases from V and 0 bases from J, leaving 8 bases between. The V gene's germline CDR1 is SQVTM and CDR2 ANQGSEA. The DNA of the CDR3 is TGCAGCGTTGAACCAGGGGACTCCTACAATGAGCAGTTCTTC. This gives the protein CSVEPGDSYNEQFF.

This sequence joins TRBV27 and TRBJ2-1; 8 positions match TRBD1. The junction had 6 bases not matched to a gene; V was cut back by 4 bases and J by 4 bases. There are 15 residues in the CDR3. Germline values: CDR1 MNHEY, CDR2 SMNVEV (reference sequence). The DNA for the CDR3 is TGTGCCAGCAGTTCCGGGACAGGACTTTACAATGAGCAGTTCTTC. Protein: CASSSGTGLYNEQFF.

This sequence joins TRBV28 and TRBJ2-7; 8 positions agree with TRBD1. The CDR3 is 15 residues long. In germline, CDR1 is MDHEN, CDR2 SYDVKM. The V segment lost 2 bases and the J segment 1 base; nucleotides outside the gene matches: 4. Written as DNA, the CDR3 is TGTGCCAGCAGTTTAACCAGGGGGCAGTCCTACGAGCAGTACTTC. The encoded protein is CASSLTRGQSYEQYF.

The J gene is TRBJ2-7, the V gene TRBV5-1; 13 bases line up with TRBD2. V trimming: 4 bases; J trimming: 2 bases; junction bases outside the gene matches: 6. Looked up from germline, CDR1 is SGHRS and CDR2 is YFSETQ. This CDR3 spans 16 amino acids. CDR3 region: CASSRTSGRNPYEQYF. DNA of the CDR3: TGCGCCAGCAGCCGGACTAGCGGGAGAAATCCCTACGAGCAGTACTTC.

The CDR3 DNA is TGTGCCTGGGCGACAGGGACTCGGGAAAAACTGTTTTTT. Its translation is CAWATGTREKLFF. The chain couples TRBV30 to TRBJ1-4; 7 nucleotides align to TRBD1. V was pared by 5 bases and J by 8 bases, with 8 bases of the junction left unmatched. The CDR3 has 13 residues. Germline CDR1 reads GTSNPN; CDR2 reads SVGIG (reference sequence). The full variable domain, rest sourced from reference TRBV30 and TRBJ1-4, is SQTIHQWPATLVQPVGSPLSLECTVEGTSNPNLYWYRQAAGRGLQLLFYSVGIGQISSEVPQNLSASRPQDRQFILSSKKLLLSDSGFYLCAWATGTREKLFFGSGTQLSVL.

The DNA for the CDR3 is TGTGCCAGCAGGAGCCGGGACAGGGGGTACTCCTACGAGCAGTACGTC. Translating gives CASRSRDRGYSYEQYV. The rearrangement links TRBV5-8 to TRBJ2-7, with 11 nucleotides matching TRBD1. The CDR3 length is 16 residues. J was trimmed by 0 bases and V by 5 bases; bases with no gene match: 7. CDR1 SGHTS and CDR2 YDEGEE come from the germline V gene.

This clone was recorded only once. The J gene is TRBJ1-4, the V gene TRBV6-4, with 7 bases that match TRBD1. The CDR3 runs to 15 residues. V gave up 3 bases and J gave up 4 bases; unmatched junction bases: 5. Germline CDR1 is MRHNA and CDR2 is SNTAGT. The CDR3 loop is CASSEGTGVNEKLFF. In DNA form, the CDR3 reads TGTGCCAGCAGTGAAGGAACAGGGGTTAATGAAAAACTGTTTTTT.